This TCR beta chain came from a study of cytomegalovirus exposure and HLA in healthy donors (dated by TCRdb to the late 2010s). Background on the whole study: According to an earlier analysis of around 600 of the donors, roughly 180 million T cells yielded 100 million or so unique TCR beta sequences and about 280 Gb of sequence data. All discovery cohort repertoires had been generated on a single sequencing platform. An earlier analysis of 587 of the donors used high-throughput TCR beta sequencing to judge whether each TCR beta V gene segment behaved as functional or pseudogenic. Approximately 300 gigabases of sequencing data and 70 million to 95 million unique TCR sequences made up an early release that covered nearly 650 HLA-typed donors. Rather than drawing on any new phenotypic data, the later analysis identified candidate immune exposures from TCR beta sequences and the way those sequences occurred across donors. Typing coverage differed by locus: A, B, C, DRB1 and DQB1 were typed in roughly 629-640 donors, DQA1 in around 500, DPA1 in 600 to 610, and DPB1 in just under 490. Along with the approximately 700-subject first cohort, a separate validation cohort of 120 different subjects was used. In a later genetic analysis, genome-wide SNP genotypes for 398 of the 666 donors were used, and that subset was treated as a discovery cohort. The study aimed to test whether cataloging public T cell receptors could reveal signatures of past pathogen exposure. Four or five DR-DQ haplotypes were treated as single units for association and clustering because of strong linkage in the cohort. Alongside the repertoire data, information on donor age, sex, ethnicity and CMV serostatus was compiled. HLA typing covered class I and class II loci at four-digit resolution. The study used immunosequencing to profile the T cell repertoires of approximately 690 subjects and linked those repertoires to cytomegalovirus serostatus. To predict cytomegalovirus infection status, the study combined high-throughput TCR immunosequencing, statistical association of individual TCRs with disease status, and machine learning. Among about 400 genotyped donors of the cohort, an average of approximately 220,000 unique TCR beta nucleotide sequences was sequenced per donor, of which roughly 18% were non-productive. In a later analysis, previously published TCR beta repertoires from some 640 donors were re-analyzed and high-resolution HLA genotyping was added so that TCR occurrence patterns could be studied. The genetic ancestry cluster associated with self-reported Caucasian donors included about four fifths of the roughly 390 genotyped donors. Overall study results and their limits: The authors suggested that the approach could potentially be generalized to other disease states and immunological phenotypes. Because counts were too low, seventeen rarely observed V segments, including chromosome 9 orphons, were excluded from the earlier analysis of 500 to 700 of the donors. Because HLA typing was unavailable for some donors at each locus, only the typed subset was used in association tests. In both the original and validation cohorts, the classifier was reported to diagnose cytomegalovirus status with high specificity and sensitivity. A cluster of highly shared sequence variants was judged likely to represent a technical artifact of the sequencing pipeline. In a later genetic analysis, a missense DCLRE1C variant was associated with V-gene and J-gene trimming of TCR beta chains, and the association was replicated in an independent cohort. When HLA alleles, especially DR and DQ, strongly co-occurred, TCR associations were difficult to assign to individual alleles. While some public TCRs were present in many individuals, most TCR sequences turned up only very rarely across donors. In an earlier analysis of approximately 590 of the donors, most TCR beta V segments were observed in productive rearrangements about 90% or about 30% of the time, broadly matching IMGT annotations. In a later analysis, HLA-associated TCR beta chains were found to be more clonally expanded and to have lower generation probabilities than equally common non-associated chains. A later analysis reported that several top co-occurrence clusters appeared linked to parvovirus B19, influenza, CMV and Epstein-Barr virus. A later genetic analysis reported fewer N-insertions in productive TCRs among donors in an Asian-associated ancestry cluster than the roughly 690-donor mean. Correlated functional status among segregating V segments might be attributable to linkage disequilibrium, but an unknown experimental factor could not be ruled out. Sequencing depth was assumed to be roughly uniform across donors in the presence/absence analyses, though that assumption may not hold. In vitro tests confirmed that three of the cytomegalovirus-associated TCR beta chains recognize cytomegalovirus antigens. The study listed approximately 150 TCR beta chains as associated with cytomegalovirus. Some IMGT-functional V segments, including TRBV6-2 and TRBV6-3, could not be told apart with the 87-base-pair reads, so those segments were excluded. A further reported finding was that TCR beta sequences accurately predicted the HLA-A and HLA-B alleles for most subjects in the first cohort. In a later analysis, most CMV-associated TCR beta chains were found to appear HLA-restricted, with HLA associations seemingly driven largely by CMV exposure. In a later analysis, TCR association rates were found to vary across HLA loci, with the most associated TCRs seen for DRB1 alleles and the fewest for HLA-C alleles. CMV serostatus was the only immune exposure information available for the cohort. Specific HLA alleles were associated with 15,000 to 20,000 TCR beta sequences at a false discovery rate of 0.05 in a later analysis. In this cohort, only TCR beta chains were sequenced, and detectable features were limited by the absence of alpha or paired-chain data.

Library creation used the immunoSEQ multiplex PCR assay. For the multiplex PCR, a mixture combining 60 forward primers for TCR Vbeta segments and 13 reverse primers for TCR Jbeta segments was used. The CDR3 region of rearranged TCR beta genes was amplified from genomic DNA by a multiplex PCR assay. On the Illumina HiSeq System, the amplified TCR beta libraries were sequenced as 87-base-pair reads. The published analysis was carried out like this. In a later analysis, some 80 million unique TCR beta chains were counted across the roughly 700 repertoires, and around 10 million of these chains were shared by at least two donors. Raw reads were error-corrected and collapsed into unique sequences by a nearest-neighbor algorithm in which closely related sequences were merged to remove PCR and sequencing errors. V, D and J gene segments were assigned by aligning CDR3 sequences to IMGT reference sequences. For a sequence to be retained, a match of at least six nucleotides was required to both a V gene segment and a J gene segment. Rearrangements were classified as productive when the CDR3 lacked stop codons and remained in frame with V and J, and all other rearrangements were classified as non-productive. CDR3 was defined by IMGT convention, running from the second conserved V-encoded cysteine to the conserved J-encoded phenylalanine. The earlier analysis of 500 to 750 of the donors excluded any sequence lacking an unambiguous match to a single V gene segment. In an earlier analysis of several hundred of the donors, V segments were called functional above 56.7% productive rearrangements and were called segregating when the between-donor standard deviation exceeded 5%. A statistical classification framework was built for diagnosing cytomegalovirus status from the catalog of TCR beta chain sequences. In a later analysis, TCR nucleotide sequences were compared against IMGT/GENE-DB human TR gene sequences so that V and J genes could be assigned. Using the TCRdist pipeline, a later analysis assigned CDR3 sequences along with most-parsimonious VDJ recombination scenarios. In a later analysis, each TCR beta chain was defined by its CDR3 amino acid sequence together with its V-gene family, and reads without a unique V-gene family were excluded. To address suspected cross-contamination and a sequencing artifact, a later analysis removed over 500 highly shared, low-generation-probability nucleotide sequences. In a later analysis, a clonal expansion index was calculated for each public chain from normalized within-repertoire ranks of inferred template counts. Generation probabilities in a later analysis came from a VDJ recombination model fitted to out-of-frame rearrangements, and those results were checked against IGoR. In a later analysis, TCR-TCR, TCR-HLA and TCR-CMV co-occurrence was scored with hypergeometric tests, and a repertoire-size bias correction was applied to TCR pairs. A later analysis estimated false discovery rates by permuting HLA or CMV assignments 20 times. A later analysis grouped co-occurring TCRs with DBSCAN, adding TCRdist sequence similarity when clustering within HLA-allele-positive subsets. Repertoires with fewer than 30,000 or more than 120,000 public chains were left out of co-occurrence clustering, as were a handful of repertoires with anomalous nucleotide sharing. As stored in TCRdb, this immuneACCESS dataset retains in-frame rearrangements with V and J assigned. A fraction of the clones does not appear; measured against another copy, unresolved V genes explain less than half of the discrepancy, and the remainder lacks a known reason. That table supplies the V and J calls and clone size; D and trimming were determined from the DNA. The sample table lists some 130,000 clones, 79% of them with a count of one. Of the sample, 6.5% falls within the top ten clones.

In total, roughly 670 healthy bone marrow donors made up the cohort. At the time of sampling, all cohort members were nominally healthy, though unrecorded immune exposures were likely present. The donor was CMV seropositive and was included in the group of some 290 seropositive cohort members. A peripheral blood sample was collected from each donor, and TCR beta sequencing was performed on peripheral blood mononuclear cells. Genomic DNA extraction from the blood cell samples was performed with the Qiagen DNeasy Blood Extraction Kit. From the cysteine through the phenylalanine, the CDR3 covers 19 amino acids. Of the read, only the CDR3 DNA is kept; its 57 bases are in frame from base 1. Looking up the germline V gene yields CDR1 SGDLS and CDR2 YYNGEE. At the junction V is shortened by 0 bases and J by 1 base; bases outside the gene matches: 12. As regards this clone: Its antigen specificity is not known. The input lacks base qualities; no much larger clone sits a single base away.

Recombination linked TRBV9 to TRBJ2-3; TRBD2 fits 9 bases in the junction. This TCR was sampled from a man between 35 and 55 years old in good health and CMV-seropositive. The sequenced material came from PBMCs. The nucleotide sequence is given as TGTGCCAGCAGCGTAGGGTCTGGCGGGAGGGCTCTCGGCACAGATACGCAGTATTTT. Translated, this gives CASSVGSGGRALGTDTQYF.